Listed here is a single T cell receptor (beta chain). This sample was included in a study of cytotoxic CD8 clonotypes in ibrutinib-treated CLL. In the study overall: Outcomes included around 24 partial and 2 complete responses; after median about 5.5 years, roughly 14 stayed remitted and roughly twelve progressed. The samples contained 260,000 or so productive templates on average. They also contained an average of roughly 99,000 productive rearrangements.

Using immunoSEQ multiplex PCR, the repertoire was profiled, and TCRdb retains in-frame clones only, with some absent. The table has about 84,000 clones, more than 70% seen once; the top ten hold 5% to 6%. Germline V CDR1 and CDR2: MNHNY, SVGAGI (reference sequence). Deletions cut 6 bases from V and 3 bases from J, with 18 bases between. The CDR3 length is 15 residues. This chain uses TRBV6-6 with TRBJ2-7; D possibly uses TRBD1 or TRBD2 (5 bases each). Source: PBMCs, taken before ibrutinib treatment. The TCR comes from a human donor with chronic lymphocytic leukemia. The DNA of the CDR3 is TGTGCCAGCAGCTCGCAGGGTTCGGGGTACTACGAGCAGTACTTC. Translated, it gives CASSSQGSGYYEQYF.